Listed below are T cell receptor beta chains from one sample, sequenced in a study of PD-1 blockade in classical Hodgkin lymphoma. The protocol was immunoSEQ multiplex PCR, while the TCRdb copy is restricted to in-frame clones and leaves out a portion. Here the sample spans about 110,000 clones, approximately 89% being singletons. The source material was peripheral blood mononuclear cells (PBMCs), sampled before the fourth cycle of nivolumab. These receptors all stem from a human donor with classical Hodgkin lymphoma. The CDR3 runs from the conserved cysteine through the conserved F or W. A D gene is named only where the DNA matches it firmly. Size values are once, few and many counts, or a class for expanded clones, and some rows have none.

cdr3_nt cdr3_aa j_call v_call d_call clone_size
TGTGCCAGCTCCCCTGGAGTGACGGTTTTCAACTACGAGCAGTACTTC CASSPGVTVFNYEQYF TRBJ2-7 TRBV18 NA NA
TGTGCCAGCAGCGATACTAGCGCGCAAGACTACAATGAGCAGTTCTTC CASSDTSAQDYNEQFF TRBJ2-1 TRBV6-4 TRBD2 NA
TGTGCCTGGGGCCCAGTTCTCTGGACAGCCACTAACTATGGCTACACCTTC CAWGPVLWTATNYGYTF TRBJ1-2 TRBV30 NA NA
TGTGCCAGCAGCTCATGGACTAGCGGGAGTTGGGGCACAGATACGCAGTATTTT CASSSWTSGSWGTDTQYF TRBJ2-3 TRBV13 TRBD2 NA
TGTGCTAGTGGTTTACTCTCGGGATTCTCCTACGAGCAGTACTTC CASGLLSGFSYEQYF TRBJ2-7 TRBV12-5 NA NA
TGTGCCAGCAGCTACCCCGCCCTCGGGGCGGGGGCATACAATGAGCAGTTCTTC CASSYPALGAGAYNEQFF TRBJ2-1 TRBV7-2 NA NA
TGTGCCAGCAGCCAAGCTTTAACTAGCGGAACCTACGAGCAGTACTTC CASSQALTSGTYEQYF TRBJ2-7 TRBV4-2 TRBD2 NA
TGTGCCAGCAGCTCCGGACTAGCGGGCCGCTACGAGCAGTACTTC CASSSGLAGRYEQYF TRBJ2-7 TRBV7-9 TRBD2 NA
TGTGCCAGCAGTGCTCCAGGGGTTGGGGCAGATACGCAGTATTTT CASSAPGVGADTQYF TRBJ2-3 TRBV28 NA NA
TGTGCCAGCAGACACAAGACTAGCGGGGGAACCTACGAGCAGTACTTC CASRHKTSGGTYEQYF TRBJ2-7 TRBV27 TRBD2 once
TGTGCGGGCCGACGAGGAGTCCGAAACACCATATATTTT CAGRRGVRNTIYF TRBJ1-3 TRBV6-5 NA NA
TGTGCCAGCAGCCTTGACAGGGAGACTGAAGCTTTCTTT CASSLDRETEAFF TRBJ1-1 TRBV11-2 TRBD1 once
TGTGCCACCAGCAGAGGTCCCGATAGCAATCAGCCCCAGCATTTT CATSRGPDSNQPQHF TRBJ1-5 TRBV15 NA NA
TGTGCCAGCAGTGACTCGATGGCCGGGGAGCTGTTTTTT CASSDSMAGELFF TRBJ2-2 TRBV6-4 NA few
TGTGCCAGCAGCTGGCACGGGACAGAAAAGAACACTGAAGCTTTCTTT CASSWHGTEKNTEAFF TRBJ1-1 TRBV5-4 TRBD1 NA
TGTGCCAGCAGCTTGCGAGGGGCCAAAAACATTCAGTACTTC CASSLRGAKNIQYF TRBJ2-4 TRBV5-6 NA NA
TGTGCCAGTAGTCCCCCGGGACTCCACGAGCAGTACTTC CASSPPGLHEQYF TRBJ2-7 TRBV19 NA NA
TGCAGCGCCCGGACAGGGGTTGGTACTTACGAGCAGTACTTC CSARTGVGTYEQYF TRBJ2-7 TRBV29-1 TRBD1 NA